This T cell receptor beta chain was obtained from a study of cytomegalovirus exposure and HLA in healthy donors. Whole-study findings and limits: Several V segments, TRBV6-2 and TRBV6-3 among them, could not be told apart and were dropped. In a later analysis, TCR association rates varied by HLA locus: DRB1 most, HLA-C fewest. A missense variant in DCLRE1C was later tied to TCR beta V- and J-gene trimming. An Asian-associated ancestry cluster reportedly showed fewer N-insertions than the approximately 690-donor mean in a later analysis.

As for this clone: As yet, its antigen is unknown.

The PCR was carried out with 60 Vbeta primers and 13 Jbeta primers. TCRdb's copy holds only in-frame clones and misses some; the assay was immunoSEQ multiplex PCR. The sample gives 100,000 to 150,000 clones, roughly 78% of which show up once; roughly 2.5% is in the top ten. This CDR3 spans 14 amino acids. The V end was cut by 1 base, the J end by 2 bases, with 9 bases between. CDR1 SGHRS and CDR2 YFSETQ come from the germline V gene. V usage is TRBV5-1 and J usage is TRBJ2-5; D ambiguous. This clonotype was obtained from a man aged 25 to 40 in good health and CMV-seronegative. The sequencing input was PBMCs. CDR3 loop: CASSLFLSQETQYF. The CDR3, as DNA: TGCGCCAGCAGCTTGTTCCTATCACAAGAGACCCAGTACTTC.